A selection of T cell receptor beta chains follows, all from one sample in a study of blood T cell repertoires in COVID-19. Repertoires were generated with immunoSEQ multiplex PCR, while TCRdb's copy carries only in-frame clones and drops some. This sample has approximately 110,000 clones, with approximately 86% found just once. Specimen: peripheral blood. The origin of the receptors is a man in his forties with acute or convalescent COVID-19. The CDR3 runs from the conserved cysteine through the conserved F or W. The D gene is left open where the match is weak. Size values are once, few and many counts, or a class for expanded clones, and some rows have none.

>TRBJ1-2|.|TRBD1|TRBV2
CARQGANYGYTF
TGTGCCAGACAGGGGGCGAACTATGGCTACACCTTC
>TRBJ1-2|.|TRBD1|TRBV12-3/TRBV12-4
CASSRQGAFGYTF
TGTGCCAGCAGTCGGCAGGGGGCTTTTGGCTACACCTTC
>TRBJ2-2|.|.|TRBV6-5
CASSYSRGGELFF
TGTGCCAGCAGTTACTCGCGGGGCGGGGAGCTGTTTTTT
>TRBJ2-5|.|.|TRBV30
CAWSVLGGFWETQYF
TGTGCCTGGAGTGTATTAGGGGGTTTTTGGGAGACCCAGTACTTC
>TRBJ2-2|.|.|TRBV19
CASSMEAVNTGELFF
TGTGCCAGTAGTATGGAAGCGGTTAACACCGGGGAGCTGTTTTTT
>TRBJ1-1|.|.|TRBV4-2
CASSQGSPGDRAFF
TGTGCCAGCAGCCAAGGTTCCCCAGGTGATCGAGCTTTCTTT
>TRBJ2-2|.|.|TRBV5-1
CASSLAGTGELFF
TGCGCCAGCAGCTTGGCAGGCACCGGGGAGCTGTTTTTT
>TRBJ2-5|.|.|TRBV9
CASSVSGSSETQYF
TGTGCCAGCAGCGTGAGCGGGTCTTCGGAGACCCAGTACTTC
>TRBJ1-3|.|.|TRBV6-6
CASSQIEIFSGNTIYF
TGTGCCAGCAGTCAGATCGAGATCTTCTCTGGAAACACCATATATTTT
>TRBJ1-1|.|.|TRBV29-1
CSVVTVNTEAFF
TGCAGCGTAGTGACAGTGAACACTGAAGCTTTCTTT
>TRBJ2-2|once|.|TRBV7-6
CASSFSGDMTGELFF
TGTGCCAGCAGCTTTTCAGGGGATATGACCGGGGAGCTGTTTTTT
>TRBJ2-1|.|TRBD2|TRBV3-1/TRBV3-2
CASSTRTPTSGSSYNEQFF
TGTGCCAGCAGCACCCGGACGCCAACTAGCGGGAGTTCCTACAATGAGCAGTTCTTC
>TRBJ2-1|.|.|TRBV2
CARGTGSNNEQFF
TGTGCCAGGGGAACAGGTAGTAACAATGAGCAGTTCTTC
>TRBJ1-1|.|.|TRBV7-8
CASSLALRGNTEAFF
TGTGCCAGCAGCTTAGCGCTACGGGGGAACACTGAAGCTTTCTTT
>TRBJ2-1|.|TRBD1|TRBV5-1
CASSLEAGQGYHEQFF
TGCGCCAGCAGCTTGGAGGCCGGACAGGGATACCATGAGCAGTTCTTC
>TRBJ2-7|.|.|TRBV2
CASSYYLDSYEQYF
TGTGCCAGCAGTTATTATTTAGACAGCTACGAGCAGTACTTC
>TRBJ2-2|.|TRBD1|TRBV29-1
CSAPQGSGELFF
TGCAGCGCCCCACAGGGGTCCGGGGAGCTGTTTTTT
>TRBJ2-5|.|.|TRBV11-3
CASSNGAETQYF
TGTGCCAGCAGTAATGGGGCAGAGACCCAGTACTTC
>TRBJ1-6|.|TRBD1|TRBV3-1/TRBV3-2
CASSRMTGDYSPLHF
TGTGCCAGCAGTCGAATGACAGGGGATTATTCACCCCTCCACTTT
>TRBJ1-2|few|.|TRBV6-1
CASSDSTDYGYTF
TGTGCCAGCAGTGATAGTACGGACTATGGCTACACCTTC
>TRBJ2-7|.|.|TRBV9
CASSTELVPYEQYF
TGTGCCAGCAGCACGGAACTAGTTCCCTACGAGCAGTACTTC
>TRBJ2-1|.|TRBD1|TRBV30
CAWGRDRYYNEQFF
TGTGCCTGGGGCCGGGACAGGTACTACAATGAGCAGTTCTTC
>TRBJ1-4|.|.|TRBV7-2
CASSGLTEKLFF
TGTGCCAGCAGCGGACTTACTGAAAAACTGTTTTTT
>TRBJ2-5|.|.|TRBV7-7
CASSPNTEETQYF
TGTGCTAGCAGCCCTAACACAGAAGAGACCCAGTACTTC
>TRBJ2-1|.|.|TRBV6-2/TRBV6-3
CASSPPLSESSYNEQFF
TGTGCCAGCAGCCCACCCCTCAGCGAAAGCTCCTACAATGAGCAGTTCTTC
>TRBJ1-4|.|.|TRBV5-1
CASSFRGEKLFF
TGCGCCAGCAGCTTTAGGGGTGAAAAACTGTTTTTT
>TRBJ1-5|once|.|TRBV7-8
CASSLAVAVSNQPQHF
TGTGCCAGCAGCTTAGCGGTGGCAGTTAGCAATCAGCCCCAGCATTTT
>TRBJ2-1|.|TRBD1|TRBV5-6
CASSLRGPHNEQFF
TGTGCCAGCAGCCTTAGGGGGCCCCACAATGAGCAGTTCTTC
>TRBJ2-1|.|TRBD2|TRBV19
CASSTSGGLITYNEQFF
TGTGCCAGTAGTACGAGCGGGGGGCTTATTACTTACAATGAGCAGTTCTTC
>TRBJ2-7|.|.|TRBV6-6
CASTRQTDYEQYF
TGTGCCAGCACCCGACAGACCGACTACGAGCAGTACTTC
>TRBJ2-3|.|TRBD2|TRBV6-4
CASSDSSGGFTDTQYF
TGTGCCAGCAGTGACTCGTCGGGGGGATTCACAGATACGCAGTATTTT
>TRBJ2-6|.|TRBD1|TRBV2
CASRAGTGGSGANVLTF
TGTGCCAGCAGGGCCGGGACAGGCGGCTCTGGGGCCAACGTCCTGACTTTC
>TRBJ2-7|.|TRBD2|TRBV18
CASSPGLAEFYEQYF
TGTGCCAGCTCCCCTGGACTAGCGGAGTTCTACGAGCAGTACTTC
>TRBJ2-5|.|.|TRBV7-9
CASSPTPGETQYF
TGTGCCAGCAGCCCGACGCCGGGGGAGACCCAGTACTTC
>TRBJ1-5|.|TRBD1|TRBV6-1
CASSEAWGTDYQPQHF
TGTGCCAGCAGTGAAGCTTGGGGGACAGATTATCAGCCCCAGCATTTT
>TRBJ2-2|.|TRBD1|TRBV7-6
CASSSRTGGYTGELFF
TGTGCCAGCAGCTCCCGGACAGGGGGCTACACCGGGGAGCTGTTTTTT
>TRBJ1-1|.|TRBD1|TRBV4-1
CASSQAGTGNTEAFF
TGCGCCAGCAGCCAAGCCGGGACAGGAAACACTGAAGCTTTCTTT
>TRBJ2-6|.|.|TRBV30
CAWSKNSGANVLTF
TGTGCCTGGTCCAAAAATTCTGGGGCCAACGTCCTGACTTTC
>TRBJ1-2|.|.|TRBV3-1/TRBV3-2
CASSQGPANYGYTF
TGTGCCAGCAGCCAGGGGCCCGCTAACTATGGCTACACCTTC
>TRBJ2-1|.|.|TRBV7-6
CASSSPGLYNEQFF
TGTGCCAGCAGCTCCCCGGGACTTTACAATGAGCAGTTCTTC
>TRBJ1-1|.|.|TRBV6-5
CASSYERSNTEAFF
TGTGCCAGCAGTTACGAGAGATCGAACACTGAAGCTTTCTTT
>TRBJ2-4|.|TRBD2|TRBV10-3
CAISDGGEGRGNIQYF
TGTGCCATCAGTGATGGGGGGGAGGGCCGTGGGAACATTCAGTACTTC
>TRBJ1-1|.|.|TRBV12-3/TRBV12-4
CASSFSPEAFF
TGTGCCAGCAGTTTTAGTCCTGAAGCTTTCTTT
>TRBJ2-7|.|TRBD1|TRBV5-1
CASSFGTANREQYF
TGCGCCAGCAGCTTTGGGACAGCGAATCGGGAGCAGTACTTC
>TRBJ1-5|.|.|TRBV30
CAWSVRQPNQPQHF
TGTGCCTGGAGCGTCCGACAGCCAAATCAGCCCCAGCATTTT
>TRBJ2-2|.|TRBD1|TRBV5-1
CASSETGKNTGELFF
TGCGCCAGCAGTGAGACAGGGAAGAACACCGGGGAGCTGTTTTTT
>TRBJ2-3|.|TRBD2|TRBV13
CASINAGTSGTDTQYF
TGTGCCAGCATCAATGCGGGGACTAGCGGCACAGATACGCAGTATTTT
>TRBJ1-5|.|.|TRBV7-8
CASSLSRGMGNQPQHF
TGTGCCAGCAGCTTATCTCGAGGGATGGGCAATCAGCCCCAGCATTTT
>TRBJ2-7|.|.|TRBV29-1
CSVEGPVGEQYF
TGCAGCGTTGAAGGTCCGGTCGGGGAGCAGTACTTC
>TRBJ1-1|.|TRBD1|TRBV7-8
CASSPGTVEAFF
TGTGCCAGCAGCCCCGGGACAGTTGAAGCTTTCTTT
>TRBJ1-2|few|TRBD1|TRBV7-9
CASSFPGQSKNGYTF
TGTGCCAGCAGCTTCCCGGGACAGTCTAAGAATGGCTACACCTTC
>TRBJ1-4|.|TRBD1|TRBV5-1
CASRGQGSTNEKLFF
TGCGCCAGCAGGGGACAGGGGTCAACTAATGAAAAACTGTTTTTT
>TRBJ2-5|.|TRBD2|TRBV5-1
CASSLRTSGGVQETQYF
TGCGCCAGCAGCTTAAGGACTAGCGGAGGAGTTCAAGAGACCCAGTACTTC
>TRBJ2-3|.|.|TRBV19
CASSIRSGTSTDTQYF
TGTGCCAGTAGTATTAGGTCAGGCACTAGCACAGATACGCAGTATTTT
>TRBJ2-7|.|.|TRBV4-1
CASSQGDSVSYEQYF
TGCGCCAGCAGCCAAGGCGATTCTGTCTCCTACGAGCAGTACTTC